What follows are 15 T cell receptor beta chains derived from one specimen sequenced in a study of blood T cell repertoires in COVID-19. Here immunoSEQ multiplex PCR was the method, and the copy in TCRdb shows in-frame clones only, minus some. The data contain under 200,000 clones, roughly four fifths of them singletons. Sequenced sample: peripheral blood. Source of these receptors: a woman of 80 years or more with acute or convalescent COVID-19.

About this clone: Germline is not matched at one junction end, which may reflect a read error. The rearrangement joins TRBV6-1 to TRBJ2-2; 9 bases are a match to TRBD1. CDR3 length: 15 amino acids. Germline assignment: CDR1 MNHNS and CDR2 SASEGT. CDR3 bases: TGTGCCAGCAGGGAAGGGACAGGGAGTACCGGGGAGCTGTTTTTT. It yields the protein CASREGTGSTGELFF.

This chain uses TRBV15 with TRBJ2-5, with a weak D call TRBD2 (5 bases). In germline, CDR1 is LNHNV, CDR2 YYDKDF (reference sequence). The CDR3 runs to 13 residues. Trimming left V 5 bases short and J 2 bases short, with 9 bases between. This CDR3 reads CATSLGGQETQYF. CDR3 bases: TGTGCCACCAGCCTAGGAGGACAAGAGACCCAGTACTTC.

As concerns this clone: A much more abundant neighbour one base away suggests this may be a read error. The sample has other DNA sequences that encode this CDR3 too. V and J are TRBV7-9 and TRBJ2-7; D is uncertain. The CDR3 has 11 residues. Germline V gene sequence: CDR1 SEHNR, CDR2 FQNEAQ (reference sequence). V shed 3 bases and J shed 3 bases, with 3 bases lying between them. The CDR3 loop is CASSFNYEQYF. CDR3 nucleotide sequence: TGTGCCAGCAGCTTTAACTACGAGCAGTACTTC.

The J gene is TRBJ2-3, the V gene TRBV9; D not certain. Deletions cut 0 bases from V and 0 bases from J, with 8 bases between. The CDR3 loop spans 15 amino acids. Germline CDR1 is SGDLS and CDR2 is YYNGEE. The CDR3 protein is CASSVEAASTDTQYF. DNA for the CDR3: TGTGCCAGCAGCGTAGAGGCAGCGAGCACAGATACGCAGTATTTT.

CDR3 bases: TGCGCCAGCAGCTTGAAGGGGGTAGCCTACGAGCAGTACTTC. Translation: CASSLKGVAYEQYF. The chain carries TRBV5-1 and TRBJ2-7; the D gene is possibly TRBD1 (6 bases). This CDR3 comprises 14 residues. Germline assignment: CDR1 SGHRS and CDR2 YFSETQ. Trimming cost V 1 base and J 2 bases, with 10 bases left between them.

This clone has more than one count but fewer than ten. This sequence joins TRBV6-1 and TRBJ1-5; a weak D match, TRBD1 (5 bases). From germline, CDR1 is MNHNS and CDR2 SASEGT. This CDR3 is 13 amino acids long. The V and J ends lost 3 bases and 6 bases respectively, with 9 bases between them. CDR3 DNA: TGTGCCAGCAGTGACAGGGTGGCTCAGCCCCAGCATTTT. It specifies CASSDRVAQPQHF.

The J gene is TRBJ2-1, the V gene TRBV19; 11 positions match TRBD1. The CDR3 contains 15 residues. With 5 bases clipped from V and 8 bases from J, the junction kept 8 bases outside the gene matches. CDR1 and CDR2 (germline): LNHDA, SQIVND (reference sequence). The CDR3 is CASSLRDRGTDEQFF. CDR3 DNA sequence: TGTGCCAGTAGTCTCCGGGACAGGGGGACGGATGAGCAGTTCTTC.

V usage is TRBV18 and J usage is TRBJ2-2, with a weak D call TRBD1 (6 bases). This CDR3 contains 13 residues. Per germline, CDR1 KGHSH and CDR2 LQKENI. V was cut by 6 bases and J by 9 bases, with 14 bases left in between. CDR3 region: CASSETGPWELFF. DNA for the CDR3: TGTGCCAGCTCCGAAACAGGGCCCTGGGAGCTGTTTTTT. Together with reference TRBV18 and TRBJ2-2, the CDR3 gives the full variable domain: NAGVMQNPRHLVRRRGQEARLRCSPMKGHSHVYWYRQLPEEGLKFMVYLQKENIIDESGMPKERFSAEFPKEGPSILRIQQVVRGDSAAYFCASSETGPWELFFGEGSRLTVL.

This clone was detected once. The rearrangement joins TRBV5-6 to TRBJ2-7; D is unresolved. V lost 4 bases, J lost 1 base, and 6 bases lay in between. Germline lookup yields CDR1 SGHDT and CDR2 YYEEEE. This CDR3 region has 12 residues. The CDR3 DNA is TGTGCCAGCAGCCAAAATTCCTACGAGCAGTACTTC. This codes for CASSQNSYEQYF.

This sequence joins TRBV6-5 and TRBJ1-1; tentative D call: TRBD1 (5 bases). Germline CDR1 MNHEY, CDR2 SVGAGI. The CDR3 is made up of 15 amino acids. V shed 6 bases and J shed 1 base, with 15 bases lying between them. CDR3 region: CASSRTAQGNTEAFF. The CDR3 DNA follows: TGTGCCAGCAGCCGAACCGCCCAGGGGAACACTGAAGCTTTCTTT.

The V call is TRBV30, the J call TRBJ1-6; 7 nucleotides match TRBD1. CDR3 length: 13 amino acids. Germline values: CDR1 GTSNPN, CDR2 SVGIG (reference sequence). J gave up 5 bases and V 4 bases, and 2 bases lay outside the gene matches. This CDR3 reads CAWTGQHNSPLHF. DNA of the CDR3: TGTGCCTGGACGGGACAGCATAATTCACCCCTCCACTTT.

CDR3 sequence (DNA): TGCGCCAGCAGCCAATCCCCCTCCCTAGCGGGGTCCTACAATGAGCAGTTCTTC. It is translated as CASSQSPSLAGSYNEQFF. The chain employs TRBV4-1 and TRBJ2-1; the match to TRBD2 covers 9 bases. Per the germline V gene, CDR1 is MGHRA and CDR2 is YSYEKL. This CDR3 contains 18 residues. Trimming took 2 bases from V and 1 from J; bases not matched to a gene: 9.

The genes are TRBV6-2 or TRBV6-3 and TRBJ1-3; maybe TRBD1 (6 bases). Germline CDR1 MNHEY, CDR2 SVGEGT. The ends were cut back, 6 bases at V and 7 bases at J, with 10 bases in the middle. The CDR3 is 12 amino acids. CDR3 residues: CASSRGQNTIYF. DNA of the CDR3: TGTGCCAGCAGCCGCGGACAGAACACCATATATTTT.

J is TRBJ2-7 and V is TRBV6-5, with TRBD1 matching 9 bases. The CDR3 length is 15 residues. Trimming removed 8 bases from V and 3 bases from J; junction bases left unmatched: 11. Germline assignment: CDR1 MNHEY and CDR2 SVGAGI. CDR3 protein: CASGPGTGWRYEQYF. For the CDR3, the DNA is TGTGCCAGCGGGCCCGGGACAGGGTGGCGCTACGAGCAGTACTTC.

The rearrangement joins TRBV30 to TRBJ2-3; no clear D gene. The CDR3 has 12 residues. Germline CDR1 GTSNPN, CDR2 SVGIG (reference sequence). Trimming pared 1 base from V and 2 bases from J, leaving 4 bases between. CDR3 sequence: CAWSDYTDTQYF. The CDR3 DNA sequence: TGTGCCTGGAGTGACTACACAGATACGCAGTATTTT.